The entry below describes one T cell receptor (beta chain). Its antigen is still unknown. This specimen belongs to a study of T cells in Graves' hyperthyroidism and ophthalmopathy. Findings of the study overall: Ophthalmopathy cases were set apart from stable hyperthyroidism by a 13 V-J model.

TCR beta CDR3 sequences were amplified from RNA transcripts. Primed by the HTBI set, a first-round RT-PCR was run on the TCR CDR3. TCRdb redid the calling of the multiplex PCR reads with MiXCR, one entry per CDR3 protein. The repertoire holds hundreds of thousands of distinct CDR3 sequences, roughly 14% seen once, with over 3.5% in the top ten. Germline CDR1 and CDR2: LNHDA and SQIVND (reference sequence). V lost 4 bases and J lost 7, with 20 bases in between. This CDR3 is 16 amino acids long. The receptor was isolated from a woman aged 35 to 49 with Graves' ophthalmopathy. The rearrangement joins TRBV19 to TRBJ2-1; maybe TRBD1 (6 bases). The sequencing input was blood. CDR3 in amino acids: CASSTAGTRGRNEQFF. The CDR3 coding sequence is TGTGCCAGTAGTACTGCCGGGACACGGGGCAGGAATGAGCAGTTCTTC.